This entry is about one TCR beta chain. The sample is drawn from a study of identical twins. Germline CDR1 and CDR2: MNHEY and SVGAGI. Trimming cost V 1 base and J 0 bases, with 7 bases left between them. The CDR3 is made up of 16 amino acids. TCRdb re-called the 5' RACE reads with MiXCR, one entry per CDR3 protein. The sample records hundreds of thousands of distinct CDR3 sequences, 15% to 20% being singletons. The same data also went into a second study, on T cells expressing NK-cell markers. That study adds: CD8+ T cells in over five donors included dominant NKG2C+ clonotypes at roughly 1.0-7.0%.

The V call is TRBV6-5, the J call TRBJ2-6; D is unclear. The origin of this receptor is a woman between 18 and 29 years old in good health. Specimen: PBMCs. The CDR3 bases are TGTGCCAGCAGTTACTTCACAAGCTCTGGGGCCAACGTCCTGACTTTC. As protein: CASSYFTSSGANVLTF.